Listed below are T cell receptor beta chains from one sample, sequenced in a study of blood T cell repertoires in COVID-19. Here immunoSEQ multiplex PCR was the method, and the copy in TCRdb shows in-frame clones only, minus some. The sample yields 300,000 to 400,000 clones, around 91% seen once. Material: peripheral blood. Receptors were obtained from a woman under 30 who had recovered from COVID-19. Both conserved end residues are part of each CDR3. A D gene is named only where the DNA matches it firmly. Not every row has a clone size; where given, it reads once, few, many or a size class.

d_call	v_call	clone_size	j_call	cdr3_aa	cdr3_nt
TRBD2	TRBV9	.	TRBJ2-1	CASSATSGSYNEQFF	TGTGCCAGCAGCGCCACTAGCGGGAGCTACAATGAGCAGTTCTTC
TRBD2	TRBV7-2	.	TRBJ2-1	CASSSGVVAGGDEQFF	TGTGCCAGCAGCTCCGGTGTGGTAGCGGGAGGGGATGAGCAGTTCTTC
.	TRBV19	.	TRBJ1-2	CASSIVGGAGYTF	TGTGCCAGTAGTATCGTTGGAGGGGCGGGCTACACCTTC
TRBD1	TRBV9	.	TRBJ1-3	CASSVETGVDTIYF	TGTGCCAGCAGCGTAGAGACAGGGGTTGACACCATATATTTT
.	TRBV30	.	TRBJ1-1	CAWCPRVNTEAFF	TGTGCCTGGTGCCCCCGGGTGAACACTGAAGCTTTCTTT
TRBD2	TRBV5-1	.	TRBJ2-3	CASSRSTSVPSTDTQYF	TGCGCCAGCAGCCGTTCGACTAGCGTCCCTAGCACAGATACGCAGTATTTT
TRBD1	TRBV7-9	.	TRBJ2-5	CASSLATGLRETQYF	TGTGCCAGCAGCTTAGCGACAGGGTTAAGAGAGACCCAGTACTTC
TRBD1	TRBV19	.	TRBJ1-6	CASTPLGTGPSRALHF	TGTGCCAGTACCCCATTGGGGACAGGGCCCTCAAGGGCCCTCCACTTT
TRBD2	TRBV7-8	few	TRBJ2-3	CASSLAGGSTDTQYF	TGTGCCAGCAGTCTAGCGGGAGGGAGCACAGATACGCAGTATTTT
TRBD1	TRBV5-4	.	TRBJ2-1	CASSQGGTGPYNEQFF	TGTGCCAGCAGCCAAGGCGGGACAGGACCTTACAATGAGCAGTTCTTC
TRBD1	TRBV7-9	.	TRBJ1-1	CASSPNRGNMNTEAFF	TGTGCCAGCAGCCCGAACAGGGGGAATATGAACACTGAAGCTTTCTTT
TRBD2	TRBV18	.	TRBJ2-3	CASSPSTSGHTADTQYF	TGTGCCAGCTCACCATCGACTAGCGGCCACACTGCAGATACGCAGTATTTT
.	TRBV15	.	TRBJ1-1	CATSRAGARGPTEAFF	TGTGCCACCAGCAGAGCAGGGGCCAGGGGCCCCACTGAAGCTTTCTTT
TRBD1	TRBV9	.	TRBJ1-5	CASSGRTGNNSNQPQHF	TGTGCCAGCAGCGGACGGACAGGGAACAATAGCAATCAGCCCCAGCATTTT
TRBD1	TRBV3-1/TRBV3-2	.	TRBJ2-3	CASSQENRGDTQYF	TGTGCCAGCAGCCAAGAAAACAGGGGGGATACGCAGTATTTT
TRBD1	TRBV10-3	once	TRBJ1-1	CAISGGTENTEAFF	TGTGCCATCAGCGGTGGGACAGAAAACACTGAAGCTTTCTTT
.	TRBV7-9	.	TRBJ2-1	CASSLLRREQFF	TGTGCCAGCAGCTTATTGAGGCGGGAGCAGTTCTTC